This entry lists 15 T cell receptor beta chains sequenced from one sample in a study of CD8 T cells in Susac syndrome. A quantity of roughly 0.5 to 1 ug RNA underwent reverse transcription using random hexamers. In TCRdb, the immunoSEQ multiplex PCR reads were re-called with MiXCR into one record per CDR3 protein. The sample has about 210,000 distinct CDR3 sequences; 85% to 95% are singletons. The sample consisted of CD4+ T cells from PBMCs. The source of these receptors is a human donor in good health.

The genes are TRBV5-1 and TRBJ2-1; TRBD2 matches 8 bases. V lost 1 base and J lost 9; bases outside the gene matches: 9. This CDR3 is 15 amino acids long. CDR1 and CDR2 from the germline V gene are SGHRS and YFSETQ. The CDR3 loop reads CASSLIREGPVEQFF. The CDR3 bases are TGCGCCAGCAGCTTGATCCGGGAGGGCCCCGTTGAGCAGTTCTTC.

The chain links TRBV9 to TRBJ2-1; 8 bases fit TRBD2. With 0 bases clipped from V and 8 bases from J, the junction kept 7 bases outside the gene matches. CDR3 length equals 15 residues. From germline, CDR1 is SGDLS and CDR2 YYNGEE. Written as DNA, the CDR3 is TGTGCCAGCAGCGTAGTGGCTAGCGGGCCCCATGAGCAGTTCTTC. Protein sequence: CASSVVASGPHEQFF. Full variable domain (outside the CDR3, taken from reference TRBV9 and TRBJ2-1): DSGVTQTPKHLITATGQRVTLRCSPRSGDLSVYWYQQSLDQGLQFLIQYYNGEERAKGNILERFSAQQFPDLHSELNLSSLELGDSALYFCASSVVASGPHEQFFGPGTRLTVL.

The rearrangement joins TRBV29-1 to TRBJ2-4; TRBD1 agrees at 8 bases. Germline CDR1 reads SQVTM; CDR2 reads ANQGSEA. The ends lost 5 bases at V and 3 bases at J; junction bases unmatched: 3. The CDR3 has 13 amino acids. The CDR3: CSVPTGDKNIQYF. For the CDR3, the DNA is TGCAGCGTTCCGACAGGGGACAAAAACATTCAGTACTTC. The complete variable domain, with remaining parts taken from reference TRBV29-1 and TRBJ2-4, reads SAVISQKPSRDICQRGTSLTIQCQVDSQVTMMFWYRQQPGQSLTLIATANQGSEATYESGFVIDKFPISRPNLTFSTLTVSNMSPEDSSIYLCSVPTGDKNIQYFGAGTRLSVL.

V is TRBV30 and J is TRBJ2-3; tentative D call: TRBD1 (6 bases). The CDR3 has 16 amino acids. The V end lost 3 bases, the J end lost 2 bases, and 18 bases lay between the germline ends. Germline CDR1 and CDR2: GTSNPN and SVGIG (reference sequence). As DNA, the CDR3 is TGTGCCTGGAGAGCCACGGTAGGGGGAGACACAGATACGCAGTATTTT. Translating it yields CAWRATVGGDTDTQYF.

The J gene is TRBJ2-1, the V gene TRBV18; D is possibly TRBD1 (6 bases). The V gene lost 5 bases and the J gene lost 5 bases, with 10 bases spanning the gap. This CDR3 has 13 amino acids. Germline-derived CDR1 and CDR2 are KGHSH and LQKENI. CDR3 in amino acids: CASSTAGDNEQFF. In DNA form, the CDR3 reads TGTGCCAGCTCAACGGCAGGGGACAATGAGCAGTTCTTC.

V gene TRBV9 combines with J gene TRBJ1-1; D gene ambiguous. Trimming pared 3 bases from V and 0 bases from J, leaving 18 bases between. Germline-derived CDR1 and CDR2 are SGDLS and YYNGEE. The CDR3 is 17 amino acids. This CDR3 reads CASSGREPGGLNTEAFF. CDR3 nucleotide sequence: TGTGCCAGCAGCGGAAGAGAGCCAGGCGGACTGAACACTGAAGCTTTCTTT.

This chain uses TRBV3-1 with TRBJ2-1, with 10 bases aligning to TRBD2. V lost 5 bases to trimming and J lost 5 bases; unmatched junction nucleotides: 3. This CDR3 is 14 amino acids long. Germline values: CDR1 LGHDT, CDR2 YNNKEL (reference sequence). CDR3 bases: TGTGCCAGCAGCGGGACTAGCGCCAACAATGAGCAGTTCTTC. It codes for CASSGTSANNEQFF.

V usage is TRBV5-1 and J usage is TRBJ1-4; D is unclear. Trimming cost V 2 bases and J 6 bases, with 14 bases left between them. The CDR3 totals 15 residues. Germline lookup yields CDR1 SGHRS and CDR2 YFSETQ. The CDR3 nucleotides are TGCGCCAGCAGCTTCGCGGGAACAAAGGATGAAAAACTGTTTTTT. Protein sequence: CASSFAGTKDEKLFF.

The chain couples TRBV29-1 to TRBJ1-1, with D uncertain. V was pared by 4 bases and J by 0 bases, with 6 bases between. CDR1 SQVTM and CDR2 ANQGSEA come from the germline V gene. The CDR3 is 12 amino acids. CDR3 DNA: TGCAGCGTTGCAGTAGTGAACACTGAAGCTTTCTTT. Translating it yields CSVAVVNTEAFF.

The CDR3 sequence is CASRLDRTAGDEQYF. In nucleotides, the CDR3 is TGCGCCAGCAGATTGGACAGGACCGCCGGGGACGAGCAGTACTTC. The chain carries TRBV4-1 and TRBJ2-7; TRBD1 agrees at 7 bases. The germline gives CDR1 MGHRA, CDR2 YSYEKL. Trimming removed 6 bases from V and 5 bases from J; junction bases left unmatched: 13. The CDR3 is 15 amino acids.

This chain links TRBV3-1 with TRBJ2-2; D gene ambiguous. The CDR3 runs 15 residues. The germline V gene encodes CDR1 LGHDT and CDR2 YNNKEL (reference sequence). The V end was cut by 2 bases, the J end by 0 bases, with 7 bases between. The CDR3 reads CASSQMFANTGELFF. The DNA for the CDR3 is TGTGCCAGCAGCCAAATGTTCGCGAACACCGGGGAGCTGTTTTTT.

The rearrangement uses TRBV20-1 and TRBJ1-1, with D maybe TRBD1 (6 bases). Germline lookup yields CDR1 DFQATT and CDR2 SNEGSKA (reference sequence). This CDR3 contains 12 residues. Trimming took 6 bases from V and 2 from J, leaving 10 bases between them. The CDR3, as DNA: TGCAGTGCACAGGGAGTTAACACTGAAGCTTTCTTT. Translated, it gives CSAQGVNTEAFF.

V is TRBV4-3 and J is TRBJ1-6; 10 positions match TRBD1. CDR1 is LGHNA, CDR2 YSLEER, per germline. The CDR3 contains 17 residues. Germline trimming cut 3 bases from V and 9 bases from J; bases unmatched to any gene: 11. CDR3 in DNA: TGCGCCAGCAGCCAGGACACGCCGGGACAGGGGAGTTCACCCCTCCACTTT. Protein sequence: CASSQDTPGQGSSPLHF.

This clonotype was counted a single time. The genes are TRBV27 and TRBJ2-5, with 7 bases identical to TRBD2. Looked up from germline, CDR1 is MNHEY and CDR2 is SMNVEV (reference sequence). V lost 0 bases, J lost 6 bases, and 7 bases stayed unmatched. The CDR3 covers 15 residues. The CDR3 sequence is CASSLSSGVRQTQYF. CDR3 sequence (DNA): TGTGCCAGCAGTTTATCGAGCGGGGTCAGGCAGACCCAGTACTTC.

The chain employs TRBV5-1 and TRBJ1-5, with 11 bases identical to TRBD1. V dropped 4 bases and J dropped 5; count of bases not matched to a gene: 5. The CDR3 covers 15 residues. The germline gives CDR1 SGHRS, CDR2 YFSETQ. DNA for the CDR3: TGCGCCAGCAGCGACGGACAGGGGGCAGATCAGCCCCAGCATTTT. This codes for CASSDGQGADQPQHF.